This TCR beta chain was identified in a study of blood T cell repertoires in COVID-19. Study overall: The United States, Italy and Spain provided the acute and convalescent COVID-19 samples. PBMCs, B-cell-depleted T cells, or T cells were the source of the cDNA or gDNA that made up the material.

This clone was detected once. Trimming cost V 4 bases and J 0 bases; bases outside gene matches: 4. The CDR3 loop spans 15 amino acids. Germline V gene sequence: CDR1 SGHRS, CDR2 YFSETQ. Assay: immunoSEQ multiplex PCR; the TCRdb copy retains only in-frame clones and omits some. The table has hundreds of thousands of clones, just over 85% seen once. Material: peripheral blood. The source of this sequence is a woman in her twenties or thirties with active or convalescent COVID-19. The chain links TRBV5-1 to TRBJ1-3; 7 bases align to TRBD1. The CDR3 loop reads CASSDTGDSGNTIYF. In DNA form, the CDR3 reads TGCGCCAGCAGCGATACAGGGGACTCTGGAAACACCATATATTTT.